One sample yielded the 16 T cell receptor beta chains listed below, sequenced in a study of blood T cell repertoires in COVID-19. Libraries were prepared by immunoSEQ multiplex PCR; TCRdb keeps only in-frame clonotypes and omits some of them. The sample holds about 300,000 clones, 87% seen once. Sequenced material: PBMCs or T cells enriched from blood (not recorded which). Receptor source: a woman between 25 and 40 years old who had recovered from COVID-19.

This clone was recorded once. The CDR3 DNA reads as TGTGCCAGTAGTATAGTCTCCCAAGGGGCGGGAACAGATACGCAGTATTTT. This codes for CASSIVSQGAGTDTQYF. The rearrangement links TRBV19 to TRBJ2-3; D might be TRBD2 (6 bases). From germline, CDR1 is LNHDA and CDR2 SQIVND (reference sequence). Deletions cut 1 base from V and 3 bases from J, with 17 bases between. The length of the CDR3 is 17 residues.

This chain connects TRBV4-1 to TRBJ1-2; D is unclear. The CDR3 sequence is 15 residues long. CDR1 is MGHRA and CDR2 is YSYEKL in the germline V gene. V lost 4 bases to trimming and J lost 3 bases, with 15 bases between them. The CDR3 region has the DNA TGCGCCAGCAGCCGCCCGGTGGTGGGAGACTATGGCTACACCTTC. As protein: CASSRPVVGDYGYTF.

The rearrangement links TRBV6-5 to TRBJ2-5; the match to TRBD2 covers 10 bases. The J segment lost 2 bases and the V segment lost 3 bases, leaving 6 bases of the junction unmatched. The germline V gene encodes CDR1 MNHEY and CDR2 SVGAGI. CDR3 length: 16 amino acids. Here the CDR3 reads CASSYGLAAIQETQYF. The CDR3 nucleotides read TGTGCCAGCAGTTATGGACTAGCGGCGATACAAGAGACCCAGTACTTC.

V is TRBV7-2 and J is TRBJ1-4, with D possibly being TRBD1 (6 bases). Trimming removed 1 base at V and 8 bases at J, with 14 bases between. This CDR3 spans 15 amino acids. Germline CDR1 and CDR2: SGHTA and FQGNSA. This CDR3 is CASSLGEGVSEKLFF. In DNA, the CDR3 is TGTGCCAGCAGCTTAGGAGAGGGGGTGTCAGAAAAACTGTTTTTT.

V and J are TRBV29-1 and TRBJ2-5, with a possible D match to TRBD2 (6 bases). The CDR3 sequence is 14 residues long. V was shortened by 6 bases and J by 5 bases, with 19 bases between the two germline ends. Looked up from germline, CDR1 is SQVTM and CDR2 is ANQGSEA. The CDR3 DNA is TGCAGCGTACTGGGACTTTCACAGCGGGAGACCCAGTACTTC. This gives the protein CSVLGLSQRETQYF.

V is TRBV6-5 and J is TRBJ1-2, with TRBD1 matching over 7 bases. The trim removed 0 bases at V and 5 bases at J, leaving 3 bases unmatched. In germline, CDR1 is MNHEY, CDR2 SVGAGI. The CDR3 contains 14 residues. The CDR3 region has the DNA TGTGCCAGCAGTTACTCAGGGGACAGATATGGCTACACCTTC. It translates to CASSYSGDRYGYTF.

This chain links TRBV29-1 with TRBJ2-7, with 9 nucleotides matching TRBD1. The V gene's germline CDR1 is SQVTM and CDR2 ANQGSEA. This CDR3 has 12 amino acids. Trimming took 4 bases from V and 5 from J; bases not matched to a gene: 3. Here the CDR3 reads CSVARQGDEQYF. For the CDR3, the DNA is TGCAGCGTTGCCCGACAGGGGGACGAGCAGTACTTC.

V usage is TRBV7-6 and J usage is TRBJ2-3, with 12 nucleotides matching TRBD2. This CDR3 has 15 amino acids. Unmatched junction bases numbered 5, after V lost 5 bases and J lost 5 bases. Germline V CDR1 and CDR2: SGHVS, FNYEAQ. CDR3 nucleotide sequence: TGTGCCAGCAGCGGACTAGCGGGGTCGGGAGATACGCAGTATTTT. Protein: CASSGLAGSGDTQYF.

This chain joins TRBV12-5 and TRBJ2-5; 8 bases map to TRBD2. CDR3 length equals 15 residues. Germline V gene data show CDR1 as LGHNT and CDR2 as FRNRAP. V was pared by 2 bases and J by 1 base, with 3 bases of the junction left unmatched. CDR3 residues: CASGLLGGGQETQYF. The CDR3 nucleotides are TGTGCTAGTGGTTTGCTCGGGGGGGGCCAAGAGACCCAGTACTTC.

The chain is built from TRBV9 and TRBJ2-1, with 11 bases fitting TRBD2. The CDR3 totals 17 residues. Trimming at V came to 0 bases and at J to 10 bases, leaving 12 bases not matched to a gene. CDR1 is SGDLS, CDR2 YYNGEE, per germline. This chain's CDR3 is CASSVATSSGGAGEQFF. CDR3 in DNA: TGTGCCAGCAGCGTAGCTACAAGTAGCGGGGGGGCCGGGGAGCAGTTCTTC.

The count of this clone is one. V usage is TRBV30 and J usage is TRBJ2-1; maybe TRBD1 (5 bases). V was shortened by 0 bases and J by 0 bases, with 12 bases between the two germline ends. The CDR3 contains 16 residues. Germline V CDR1 and CDR2: GTSNPN, SVGIG (reference sequence). CDR3 in amino acids: CAWSVPPGNSYNEQFF. In nucleotides, the CDR3 is TGTGCCTGGAGTGTACCGCCAGGGAACTCCTACAATGAGCAGTTCTTC.

The chain has TRBV2 and TRBJ1-1, with D uncertain. Trimming cost V 6 bases and J 1 base, with 18 bases left between them. Per germline, CDR1 SNHLY and CDR2 FYNNEI. The CDR3 is 16 amino acids. CDR3 nucleotides: TGTGCCAGCAGAGGGCCACAAGGCCGGGGGAACACTGAAGCTTTCTTT. As protein: CASRGPQGRGNTEAFF.

V usage is TRBV18 and J usage is TRBJ2-2; 7 positions match TRBD1. Germline V lookup: CDR1 KGHSH, CDR2 LQKENI. The CDR3 is 16 residues long. Unmatched junction bases numbered 5, after V lost 2 bases and J lost 2 bases. The CDR3 DNA reads as TGTGCCAGCTCACCATTTGGGACAGCTAACACCGGGGAGCTGTTTTTT. Amino acids: CASSPFGTANTGELFF.

CDR3 sequence: CASTNGEAGGDRDTEAFF. CDR3 coding DNA: TGTGCCAGCACCAATGGAGAGGCAGGGGGTGATAGAGACACTGAAGCTTTCTTT. This chain joins TRBV7-6 and TRBJ1-1; 7 bases are a match to TRBD1. This CDR3 comprises 18 residues. Trimming removed 7 bases from V and 3 bases from J; junction bases left unmatched: 20. Germline V gives CDR1 SGHVS, CDR2 FNYEAQ.

V and J are TRBV9 and TRBJ1-2; D uncertain. V lost 4 bases, J lost 8 bases, and 24 bases lay in between. The CDR3 extends over 16 amino acids. CDR1 and CDR2 (germline): SGDLS, YYNGEE. DNA of the CDR3: TGTGCCAGCAGCCCCCGAGGAGTGGGTCTCGCATCAGGCTACACCTTC. It yields the protein CASSPRGVGLASGYTF.

V and J are TRBV30 and TRBJ2-1; 9 bases are a match to TRBD2. The CDR3 spans 14 residues. In germline, CDR1 is GTSNPN, CDR2 SVGIG (reference sequence). The J segment lost 3 bases and the V segment lost 0 bases, leaving 0 bases of the junction unmatched. The CDR3 sequence: CAWSVLAGYNEQFF. CDR3 DNA: TGTGCCTGGAGTGTACTAGCGGGCTACAATGAGCAGTTCTTC.